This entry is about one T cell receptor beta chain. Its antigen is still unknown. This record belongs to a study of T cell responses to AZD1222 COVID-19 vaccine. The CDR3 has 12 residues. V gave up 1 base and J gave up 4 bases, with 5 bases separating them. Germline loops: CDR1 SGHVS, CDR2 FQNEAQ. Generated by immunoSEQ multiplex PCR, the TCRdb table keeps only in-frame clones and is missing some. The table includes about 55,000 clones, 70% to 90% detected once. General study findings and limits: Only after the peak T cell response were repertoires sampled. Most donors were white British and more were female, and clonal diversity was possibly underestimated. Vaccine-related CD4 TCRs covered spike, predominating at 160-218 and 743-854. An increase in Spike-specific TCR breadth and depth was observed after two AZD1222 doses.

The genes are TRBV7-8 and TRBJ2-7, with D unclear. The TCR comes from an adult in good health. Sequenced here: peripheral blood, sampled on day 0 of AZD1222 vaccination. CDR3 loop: CASSLDLYEQYF. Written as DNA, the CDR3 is TGTGCCAGCAGCTTAGATCTGTACGAGCAGTACTTC.